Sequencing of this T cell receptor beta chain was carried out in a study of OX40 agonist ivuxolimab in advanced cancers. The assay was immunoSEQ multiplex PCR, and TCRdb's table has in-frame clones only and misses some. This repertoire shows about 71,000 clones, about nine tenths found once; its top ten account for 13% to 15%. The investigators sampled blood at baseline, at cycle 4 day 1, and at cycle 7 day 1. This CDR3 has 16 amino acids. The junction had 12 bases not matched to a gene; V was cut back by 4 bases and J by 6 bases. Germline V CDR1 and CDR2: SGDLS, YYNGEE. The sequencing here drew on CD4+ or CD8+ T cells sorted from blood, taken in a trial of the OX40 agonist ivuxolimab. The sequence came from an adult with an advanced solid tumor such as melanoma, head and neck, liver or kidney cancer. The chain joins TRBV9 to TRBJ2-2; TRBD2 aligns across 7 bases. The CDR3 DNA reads TGTGCCAGCAGCCCCCTCTGGCGGGAGATCCCCGGGGAGCTGTTTTTT. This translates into CASSPLWREIPGELFF.